A selection of T cell receptor beta chains follows, all from one sample in a study of shared clonotypes between healthy human individuals. Assay: immunoSEQ multiplex PCR; the TCRdb copy retains only in-frame clones and omits some. The data contain more than 2 million clones, 93% of them singletons. The sequenced sample consisted of naive CD8+ T cells from PBMCs. The receptors here all came from a man aged 18 to 29 in good health. Some clones in this sample may be carry-over from other donors' samples. CDR3s include the opening cysteine and the closing phenylalanine or tryptophan. The order of the fields is V gene, D gene, clone size, J gene, CDR3 protein, CDR3 DNA. A D gene is named only where the DNA matches it firmly. Part of the rows lack a size; the others show once, few, many or a class for expanded clones.

V: TRBV27
D: .
size: .
J: TRBJ1-2
CDR3: CASSFGRAYGYTF
DNA: TGTGCCAGCAGTTTTGGACGGGCCTATGGCTACACCTTC

V: TRBV6-1
D: .
size: .
J: TRBJ2-7
CDR3: CASRFGEQYF
DNA: TGTGCCAGTAGGTTTGGCGAGCAGTACTTC

V: TRBV7-2
D: .
size: .
J: TRBJ2-7
CDR3: CASSLSYEQYF
DNA: TGTGCCAGCAGCCTTTCCTACGAGCAGTACTTC

V: TRBV30
D: .
size: .
J: TRBJ2-7
CDR3: CAWSVWEDAHF
DNA: TGTGCCTGGAGTGTATGGGAGGATGCTCACTTC

V: TRBV28
D: .
size: .
J: TRBJ1-5
CDR3: CASSFHGNQPQHF
DNA: TGTGCCAGCAGTTTCCATGGGAATCAGCCCCAGCATTTT

V: TRBV27
D: TRBD1
size: .
J: TRBJ2-7
CDR3: CASSTGTGFYEQYF
DNA: TGTGCCAGCAGTACCGGGACAGGGTTCTACGAGCAGTACTTC

V: TRBV27
D: TRBD2
size: .
J: TRBJ2-1
CDR3: CASKVGLAGSYNEQFF
DNA: TGTGCCAGCAAAGTTGGTCTAGCGGGATCCTACAATGAGCAGTTCTTC

V: TRBV28
D: .
size: .
J: TRBJ2-2
CDR3: CASTPAGTGELFF
DNA: TGTGCCAGCACGCCCGCGGGAACCGGGGAGCTGTTTTTT

V: TRBV5-1
D: .
size: .
J: TRBJ2-7
CDR3: CASSWAALYEQYF
DNA: TGCGCCAGCAGCTGGGCAGCCCTCTACGAGCAGTACTTC

V: TRBV5-8
D: .
size: once
J: TRBJ2-3
CDR3: CASSAGRDTQYF
DNA: TGTGCCAGCAGCGCAGGGCGAGATACGCAGTATTTT

V: TRBV9
D: .
size: .
J: TRBJ2-1
CDR3: CASSPRVRSHNEQFF
DNA: TGTGCCAGCAGCCCTCGAGTCCGTTCTCACAATGAGCAGTTCTTC

V: TRBV10-3
D: .
size: .
J: TRBJ2-7
CDR3: CAISAGTPPYEQYF
DNA: TGTGCCATCAGCGCAGGGACACCCCCCTACGAGCAGTACTTC

V: TRBV2
D: .
size: .
J: TRBJ2-2
CDR3: CASSELGETGELFF
DNA: TGTGCCAGCAGTGAGCTGGGAGAAACCGGGGAGCTGTTTTTT

V: TRBV7-9
D: .
size: .
J: TRBJ2-2
CDR3: CASSPGTRANTGELFF
DNA: TGTGCCAGCAGCCCCGGGACGCGCGCGAACACCGGGGAGCTGTTTTTT

V: TRBV7-9
D: .
size: .
J: TRBJ1-3
CDR3: CASRGRGNSGNTIYF
DNA: TGTGCCAGCAGAGGGAGGGGGAACTCTGGAAACACCATATATTTT

V: TRBV6-1
D: .
size: .
J: TRBJ2-3
CDR3: CASSEIDRPSTDTQYF
DNA: TGTGCCAGCAGTGAGATCGATCGACCTAGCACAGATACGCAGTATTTT

V: TRBV6-1
D: TRBD1
size: once
J: TRBJ2-1
CDR3: CASSPTGPNNEQFF
DNA: TGTGCCAGCAGCCCGACAGGGCCAAACAATGAGCAGTTCTTC

V: TRBV9
D: TRBD2
size: .
J: TRBJ2-3
CDR3: CASSLAGGSTDTQYF
DNA: TGTGCCAGCAGCTTAGCGGGAGGAAGCACAGATACGCAGTATTTT

V: TRBV5-1
D: TRBD1
size: .
J: TRBJ2-2
CDR3: CASSWGTGNTGELFF
DNA: TGCGCCAGCAGCTGGGGGACAGGGAACACCGGGGAGCTGTTTTTT

V: TRBV7-9
D: .
size: .
J: TRBJ1-1
CDR3: CASSSAGQGLNTEAFF
DNA: TGTGCCAGCAGCTCCGCCGGCCAGGGCCTGAACACTGAAGCTTTCTTT

V: TRBV4-3
D: .
size: .
J: TRBJ2-2
CDR3: CASSHRTVYGELFF
DNA: TGCGCCAGCAGCCACAGGACCGTCTACGGGGAGCTGTTTTTT

V: TRBV27
D: .
size: .
J: TRBJ2-7
CDR3: CASSLSRGAGSEQYF
DNA: TGTGCCAGCAGTTTGTCGAGGGGGGCTGGGTCCGAGCAGTACTTC

V: TRBV28
D: TRBD2
size: once
J: TRBJ2-7
CDR3: CASSLTGRGFAYEQYF
DNA: TGTGCCAGCAGTTTAACCGGGAGGGGGTTCGCCTACGAGCAGTACTTC

V: TRBV6-6
D: TRBD2
size: once
J: TRBJ2-7
CDR3: CASSYSQGIGRDEQYF
DNA: TGTGCCAGCAGTTACTCCCAGGGAATAGGGAGGGACGAGCAGTACTTC

V: TRBV4-1
D: .
size: .
J: TRBJ2-1
CDR3: CASSQDGPAWNNEQFF
DNA: TGCGCCAGCAGCCAAGACGGTCCGGCTTGGAACAATGAGCAGTTCTTC

V: TRBV7-9
D: TRBD1
size: .
J: TRBJ2-2
CDR3: CASSHRDRGNTGELFF
DNA: TGTGCCAGCAGCCACCGGGACAGGGGCAACACCGGGGAGCTGTTTTTT

V: TRBV2
D: .
size: .
J: TRBJ1-2
CDR3: CASSEAGGANYGYTF
DNA: TGTGCCAGCAGTGAAGCCGGGGGAGCTAACTATGGCTACACCTTC

V: TRBV25-1
D: .
size: .
J: TRBJ1-2
CDR3: CASSSGVYGYTF
DNA: TGTGCCAGCAGTTCCGGAGTTTATGGCTACACCTTC

V: TRBV7-9
D: .
size: once
J: TRBJ2-7
CDR3: CASSLDVSAEQYF
DNA: TGTGCCAGCAGCTTAGATGTTTCTGCCGAGCAGTACTTC